Presented here are 7 T cell receptor beta chains from one specimen sequenced in a study of naive and memory T cell subsets. Both TRBC1 and TRBC2 were covered by a beta constant-region primer of two equimolar oligonucleotides. One entry per CDR3 protein results from TCRdb running MiXCR on the UMI-ligation and nested PCR reads. The sample has about 90,000 distinct CDR3 sequences, 7% to 7.5% seen once. Sequencing was performed on central memory CD4+ T cells from blood. Receptors originate from a human donor in good health.

The chain has TRBV20-1 and TRBJ2-7; TRBD1 aligns across 9 bases. Germline-derived CDR1 and CDR2 are DFQATT and SNEGSKA (reference sequence). This CDR3 has 14 amino acids. Trimming at V came to 6 bases and at J to 3 bases, leaving 9 bases not matched to a gene. CDR3 sequence (DNA): TGCAGTGCCGAAAAACGGACAGGGGACTACGAGCAGTACTTC. Protein: CSAEKRTGDYEQYF.

The table lists this clonotype with many counts. This chain joins TRBV4-3 and TRBJ2-7, with 7 bases aligning to TRBD2. V gave up 4 bases and J gave up 4 bases; unmatched junction bases: 10. Germline CDR1 and CDR2: LGHNA and YSLEER. The CDR3 loop spans 15 amino acids. The DNA of the CDR3 is TGCGCCAGCAGCCCCCAGCCGGGAGGCGGGTACGAGCAGTACTTC. Amino acid sequence: CASSPQPGGGYEQYF.

Ten or more counts support this clonotype. The rearrangement links TRBV2 to TRBJ1-2; 8 nucleotides agree with TRBD1. After removal of 5 bases from V and 5 bases from J, the junction contained 4 bases not matched to a gene. The length of the CDR3 is 13 residues. Germline assignment: CDR1 SNHLY and CDR2 FYNNEI. The CDR3 nucleotides read TGTGCCAGCAGTCGGACAGGGAAGTATGGCTACACCTTC. It codes for CASSRTGKYGYTF.

This clonotype was detected ten times or more. The CDR3 loop is CASSMDRVHGYTF. As DNA, the CDR3 is TGTGCCAGCAGTATGGACAGGGTGCATGGCTACACCTTC. This chain connects TRBV28 to TRBJ1-2, with 8 bases matching TRBD1. The CDR3 consists of 13 residues. CDR1 and CDR2 (germline): MDHEN, SYDVKM. The J segment lost 6 bases and the V segment lost 5 bases, leaving 5 bases of the junction unmatched.

The V call is TRBV28, the J call TRBJ2-3, with TRBD1 identical over 9 bases. Germline V gene data show CDR1 as MDHEN and CDR2 as SYDVKM. J gave up 3 bases and V 5 bases, and 3 bases lay outside the gene matches. CDR3 size: 14 residues. CDR3 sequence (DNA): TGTGCCAGCAGTCTGGGACAGGGAACAGATACGCAGTATTTT. As protein: CASSLGQGTDTQYF. Using reference TRBV28 and TRBJ2-3 for the parts outside the CDR3, the full variable domain is DVKVTQSSRYLVKRTGEKVFLECVQDMDHENMFWYRQDPGLGLRLIYFSYDVKMKEKGDIPEGYSVSREKKERFSLILESASTNQTSMYLCASSLGQGTDTQYFGPGTRLTVL.

In its sample, this clonotype was seen a few times. The rearrangement uses TRBV12-3 or TRBV12-4 and TRBJ2-1, with TRBD1 identical over 8 bases. V was clipped by 5 bases and J by 8 bases; unmatched bases: 11. The CDR3 is made up of 15 amino acids. CDR3 DNA sequence: TGTGCCAGCAGTCCTAGTCAGACAGGGGCGGATGAGCAGTTCTTC. This gives the protein CASSPSQTGADEQFF.

The chain employs TRBV2 and TRBJ1-5; TRBD1 aligns across 12 bases. Germline V CDR1 and CDR2: SNHLY, FYNNEI. This CDR3 is built from 15 residues. Losses at the gene ends were 6 bases for V and 6 bases for J; bases not matched to a gene: 6. CDR3: CASSKGQGAIQPQHF. The CDR3 DNA follows: TGTGCCAGCAGCAAGGGACAGGGGGCTATTCAGCCCCAGCATTTT.